This record looks at one TCR beta chain sequence and its context. Researchers defined stable Graves' hyperthyroidism as no ophthalmopathy progression within 18 months. The CDR3 spans 15 residues. After removal of 2 bases from V and 5 bases from J, the junction contained 5 bases not matched to a gene. Germline assignment: CDR1 SGHRS and CDR2 YFSETQ. This entry comes from a study of T cells in Graves' hyperthyroidism and ophthalmopathy. What was amplified from RNA transcripts were TCR beta CDR3 regions. During a first-round RT-PCR of the TCR CDR3, the HTBI primer set was used. TCRdb itself ran the multiplex PCR reads through MiXCR, one entry per CDR3 protein. The data hold under 400,000 distinct CDR3 sequences, with around a quarter observed a single time.

Source material: blood. The receptor's source is a middle-aged man with Graves' hyperthyroidism. The J gene is TRBJ2-1, the V gene TRBV5-1; 9 nucleotides line up with TRBD2. The CDR3 is CASSFFLAGNNEQFF. CDR3 in DNA: TGCGCCAGCAGCTTTTTCCTAGCGGGGAACAATGAGCAGTTCTTC.